These T cell receptor beta chains were read from a single sample in a study of cytotoxic CD8 clonotypes in ibrutinib-treated CLL. Measured with immunoSEQ multiplex PCR; TCRdb has only the in-frame clones, and not every one. The data show about 140,000 clones, approximately 80% seen once. This material consisted of PBMCs, taken after 36 months of ibrutinib treatment. These TCRs come from a human donor with chronic lymphocytic leukemia. CDR3s include the opening cysteine and the closing phenylalanine or tryptophan. Each record gives: clone size, V gene, J gene, CDR3 protein. Some rows have no size entry. The others give once, few or many, or a class for an expanded clone.

clone_size: NA
v_call: TRBV9
j_call: TRBJ2-1
cdr3_aa: CASSVGDYNEQFF

clone_size: few
v_call: TRBV4-1
j_call: TRBJ2-7
cdr3_aa: CASSQLFVDREKSEQYF

clone_size: NA
v_call: TRBV6-5
j_call: TRBJ1-5
cdr3_aa: CASSYLPISNQPQHF

clone_size: once
v_call: TRBV27
j_call: TRBJ1-5
cdr3_aa: CASSPHLSNQPQHF

clone_size: NA
v_call: TRBV7-7
j_call: TRBJ1-1
cdr3_aa: CASSLSSEGRVTEAFF

clone_size: NA
v_call: TRBV10-3
j_call: TRBJ1-2
cdr3_aa: CAALDSYPRANYGYTF

clone_size: NA
v_call: TRBV4-1
j_call: TRBJ2-7
cdr3_aa: CASSHRQGGSLEQYF

clone_size: NA
v_call: TRBV5-1
j_call: TRBJ2-1
cdr3_aa: CASTLAGGHSDEQFF

clone_size: NA
v_call: TRBV28
j_call: TRBJ2-7
cdr3_aa: CASSSASGSSYEQYF

clone_size: few
v_call: TRBV7-2
j_call: TRBJ2-1
cdr3_aa: CASSRLGYEQFF

clone_size: once
v_call: TRBV4-1
j_call: TRBJ2-7
cdr3_aa: CASSKRGGQPTYEQYF

clone_size: NA
v_call: TRBV5-1
j_call: TRBJ2-7
cdr3_aa: CASSWEISYEQYF

clone_size: NA
v_call: TRBV30
j_call: TRBJ2-1
cdr3_aa: CAWSASYNEQFF

clone_size: NA
v_call: TRBV6-5
j_call: TRBJ2-2
cdr3_aa: CASSYGDRDTGELFF

clone_size: few
v_call: TRBV7-6
j_call: TRBJ1-5
cdr3_aa: CASSSPSQPQHF

clone_size: NA
v_call: TRBV7-9
j_call: TRBJ1-3
cdr3_aa: CASSQDRGIYF

clone_size: NA
v_call: TRBV4-1
j_call: TRBJ2-5
cdr3_aa: CASSRLSGGDQETQYF

clone_size: NA
v_call: TRBV9
j_call: TRBJ1-5
cdr3_aa: CASSWGGEDQPQHF

clone_size: NA
v_call: TRBV7-9
j_call: TRBJ2-3
cdr3_aa: CASTFGPAFDTQYF

clone_size: NA
v_call: TRBV19
j_call: TRBJ2-1
cdr3_aa: CASSGMFVTQAYEQFF

clone_size: NA
v_call: TRBV7-9
j_call: TRBJ2-5
cdr3_aa: CASSSGGRAQETQYF

clone_size: few
v_call: TRBV6-7
j_call: TRBJ1-6
cdr3_aa: CASIQGYNSPLHF

clone_size: NA
v_call: TRBV7-2
j_call: TRBJ2-5
cdr3_aa: CASSLFPSGGYQETQYF

clone_size: few
v_call: TRBV6-1
j_call: TRBJ2-7
cdr3_aa: CASSEGTPYEQYF

clone_size: NA
v_call: TRBV5-1
j_call: TRBJ1-6
cdr3_aa: CASSLGGTVRGWYSPLHF

clone_size: NA
v_call: TRBV27
j_call: TRBJ2-1
cdr3_aa: CASSLSPSGGVPIYNEQFF

clone_size: NA
v_call: TRBV5-1
j_call: TRBJ2-5
cdr3_aa: CASSNGLGTQYF

clone_size: NA
v_call: TRBV18
j_call: TRBJ1-1
cdr3_aa: CASSPGVGYTEAFF

clone_size: NA
v_call: TRBV6-5
j_call: TRBJ1-4
cdr3_aa: CASSRQGTNEKLFF

clone_size: once
v_call: TRBV4-1
j_call: TRBJ2-3
cdr3_aa: CASSQAAGHPDTQYF

clone_size: few
v_call: TRBV29-1
j_call: TRBJ2-2
cdr3_aa: CSASGLTGELFF

clone_size: NA
v_call: TRBV7-6
j_call: TRBJ1-5
cdr3_aa: CASSLGQGSNQPQHF

clone_size: few
v_call: TRBV28
j_call: TRBJ1-1
cdr3_aa: CASNIPGGGVYTEAFF

clone_size: NA
v_call: TRBV4-2
j_call: TRBJ1-3
cdr3_aa: CASSQDYGAGGGNTIYF

clone_size: NA
v_call: TRBV30
j_call: TRBJ2-1
cdr3_aa: CATKRNEQFF

clone_size: NA
v_call: TRBV7-7
j_call: TRBJ1-5
cdr3_aa: CASSLAGDQPQHF

clone_size: NA
v_call: TRBV6-1
j_call: TRBJ2-2
cdr3_aa: CASSTANTGELFF

clone_size: once
v_call: TRBV11-2
j_call: TRBJ1-2
cdr3_aa: CASSSSPRGRDADGYTF

clone_size: NA
v_call: TRBV7-8
j_call: TRBJ1-3
cdr3_aa: CASSLISDGNTIYF

clone_size: NA
v_call: TRBV15
j_call: TRBJ1-2
cdr3_aa: CATSRVGGAGYGYTF

clone_size: NA
v_call: TRBV5-4
j_call: TRBJ2-5
cdr3_aa: CASIHRASGRSQETQYF

clone_size: NA
v_call: TRBV11-1
j_call: TRBJ2-2
cdr3_aa: CASSGGGSGSVTGELFF

clone_size: NA
v_call: TRBV9
j_call: TRBJ2-3
cdr3_aa: CASSPGDLTDTQYF

clone_size: medium-sized
v_call: TRBV5-4
j_call: TRBJ2-1
cdr3_aa: CASTYMGGRAYNEQFF

clone_size: NA
v_call: TRBV5-1
j_call: TRBJ1-2
cdr3_aa: CASSLVSRAGTTSYGYTF

clone_size: NA
v_call: TRBV19
j_call: TRBJ1-1
cdr3_aa: CASSSGRDRKNTEAFF

clone_size: NA
v_call: TRBV16
j_call: TRBJ1-3
cdr3_aa: CASSQSLTSGNTIYF